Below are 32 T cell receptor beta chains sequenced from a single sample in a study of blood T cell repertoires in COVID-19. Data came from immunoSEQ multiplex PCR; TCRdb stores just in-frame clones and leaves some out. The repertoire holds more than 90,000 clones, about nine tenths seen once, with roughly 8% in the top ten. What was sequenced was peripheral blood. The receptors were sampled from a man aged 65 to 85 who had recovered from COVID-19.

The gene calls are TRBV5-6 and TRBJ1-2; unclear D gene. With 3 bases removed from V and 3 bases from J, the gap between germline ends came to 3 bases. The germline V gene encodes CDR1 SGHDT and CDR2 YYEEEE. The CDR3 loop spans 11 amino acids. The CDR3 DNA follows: TGTGCCAGCAGCTCCTACTATGGCTACACCTTC. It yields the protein CASSSYYGYTF.

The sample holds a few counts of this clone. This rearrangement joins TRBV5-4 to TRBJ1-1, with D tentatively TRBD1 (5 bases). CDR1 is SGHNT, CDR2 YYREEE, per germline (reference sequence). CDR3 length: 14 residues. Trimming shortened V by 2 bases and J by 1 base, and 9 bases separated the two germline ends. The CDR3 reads CASSFRTTNTEAFF. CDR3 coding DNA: TGTGCCAGCAGCTTTAGGACAACGAACACTGAAGCTTTCTTT.

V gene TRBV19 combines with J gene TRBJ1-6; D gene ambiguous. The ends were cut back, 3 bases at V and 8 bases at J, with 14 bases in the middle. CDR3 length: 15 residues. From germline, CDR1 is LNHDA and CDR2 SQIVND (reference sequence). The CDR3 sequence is CASSMIGRLHSPLHF. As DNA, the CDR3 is TGTGCCAGTAGTATGATCGGGAGGCTTCATTCACCCCTCCACTTT.

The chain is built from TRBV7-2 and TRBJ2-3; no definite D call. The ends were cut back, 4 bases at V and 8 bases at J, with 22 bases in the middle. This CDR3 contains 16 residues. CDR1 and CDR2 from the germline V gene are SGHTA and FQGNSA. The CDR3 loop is CASSSAPSNAMGTQYF. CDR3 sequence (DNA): TGTGCCAGCAGCTCCGCTCCTAGTAACGCCATGGGTACGCAGTATTTT. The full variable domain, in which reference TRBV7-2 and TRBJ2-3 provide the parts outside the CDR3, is GAGVSQSPSNKVTEKGKDVELRCDPISGHTALYWYRQSLGQGLEFLIYFQGNSAPDKSGLPSDRFSAERTGGSVSTLTIQRTQQEDSAVYLCASSSAPSNAMGTQYFGPGTRLTVL.

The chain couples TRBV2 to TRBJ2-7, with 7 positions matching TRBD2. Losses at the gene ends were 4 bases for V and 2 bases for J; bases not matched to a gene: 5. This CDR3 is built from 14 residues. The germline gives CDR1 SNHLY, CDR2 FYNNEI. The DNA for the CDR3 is TGTGCCAGCAGTGCTGGTCTAGCGGCCTACGAGCAGTACTTC. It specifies CASSAGLAAYEQYF.

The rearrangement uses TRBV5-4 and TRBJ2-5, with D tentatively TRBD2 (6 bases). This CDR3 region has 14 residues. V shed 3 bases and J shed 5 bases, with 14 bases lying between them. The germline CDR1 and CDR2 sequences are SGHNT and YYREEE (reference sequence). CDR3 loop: CASSYGPSGETQYF. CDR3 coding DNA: TGTGCCAGCAGCTATGGGCCAAGCGGGGAGACCCAGTACTTC. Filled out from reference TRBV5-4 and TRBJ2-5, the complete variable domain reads ETGVTQSPTHLIKTRGQQVTLRCSSQSGHNTVSWYQQALGQGPQFIFQYYREEENGRGNFPPRFSGLQFPNYSSELNVNALELDDSALYLCASSYGPSGETQYFGPGTRLLVL.

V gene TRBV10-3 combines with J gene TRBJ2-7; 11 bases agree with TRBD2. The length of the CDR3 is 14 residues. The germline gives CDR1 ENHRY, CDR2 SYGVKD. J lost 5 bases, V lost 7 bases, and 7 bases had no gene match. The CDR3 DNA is TGTGCCATCAAATCTAGCGGGGGGCAGAACGAGCAGTACTTC. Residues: CAIKSSGGQNEQYF.

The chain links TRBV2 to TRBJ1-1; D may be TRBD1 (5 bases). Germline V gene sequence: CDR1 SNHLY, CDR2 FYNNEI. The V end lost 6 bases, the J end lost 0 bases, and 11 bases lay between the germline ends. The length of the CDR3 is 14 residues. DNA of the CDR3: TGTGCCAGCAGCCAAGACAGCATGAACACTGAAGCTTTCTTT. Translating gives CASSQDSMNTEAFF.

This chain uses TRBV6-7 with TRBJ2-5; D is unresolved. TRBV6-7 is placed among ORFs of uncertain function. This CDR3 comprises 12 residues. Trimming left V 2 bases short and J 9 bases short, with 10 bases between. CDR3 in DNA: TGTGCCAGCAGTTACCATCTCGGGTCCCAGTACTTC. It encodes CASSYHLGSQYF.

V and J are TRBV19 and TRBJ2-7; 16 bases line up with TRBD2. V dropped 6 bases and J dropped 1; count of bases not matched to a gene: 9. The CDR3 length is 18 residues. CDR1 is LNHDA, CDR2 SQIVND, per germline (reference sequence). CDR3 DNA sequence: TGTGCCAGTAGCAACAGGGGACTAGCGGGGGGGCCGTCCTACGAGCAGTACTTC. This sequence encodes CASSNRGLAGGPSYEQYF.

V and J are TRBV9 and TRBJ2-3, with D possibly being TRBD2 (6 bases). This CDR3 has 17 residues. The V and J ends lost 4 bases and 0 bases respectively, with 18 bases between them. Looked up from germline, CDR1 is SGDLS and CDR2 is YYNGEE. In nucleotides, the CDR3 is TGTGCCAGCAGCCTAGGGGTGGGACTTACTAGCACAGATACGCAGTATTTT. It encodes CASSLGVGLTSTDTQYF. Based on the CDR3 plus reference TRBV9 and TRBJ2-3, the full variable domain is DSGVTQTPKHLITATGQRVTLRCSPRSGDLSVYWYQQSLDQGLQFLIQYYNGEERAKGNILERFSAQQFPDLHSELNLSSLELGDSALYFCASSLGVGLTSTDTQYFGPGTRLTVL.

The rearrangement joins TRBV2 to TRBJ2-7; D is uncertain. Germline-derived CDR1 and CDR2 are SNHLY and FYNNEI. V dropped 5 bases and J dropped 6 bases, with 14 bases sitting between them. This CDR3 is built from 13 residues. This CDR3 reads CASSRRVLGEQYF. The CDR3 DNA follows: TGTGCCAGCAGTAGACGGGTCTTGGGCGAGCAGTACTTC.

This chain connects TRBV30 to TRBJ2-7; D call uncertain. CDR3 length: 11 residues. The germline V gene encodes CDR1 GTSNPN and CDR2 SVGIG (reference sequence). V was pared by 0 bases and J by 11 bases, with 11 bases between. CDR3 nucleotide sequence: TGTGCCTGGAGTGTGGCCCTCCAGGAGTACTTC. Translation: CAWSVALQEYF. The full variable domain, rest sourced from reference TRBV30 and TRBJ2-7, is SQTIHQWPATLVQPVGSPLSLECTVEGTSNPNLYWYRQAAGRGLQLLFYSVGIGQISSEVPQNLSASRPQDRQFILSSKKLLLSDSGFYLCAWSVALQEYFGPGTRLTVT.

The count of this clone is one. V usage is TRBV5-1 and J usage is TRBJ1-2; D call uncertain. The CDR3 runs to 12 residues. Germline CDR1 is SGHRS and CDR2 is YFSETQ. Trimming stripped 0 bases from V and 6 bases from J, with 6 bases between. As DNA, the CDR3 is TGCGCCAGCAGCTTGGCCGGGGATGGCTACACCTTC. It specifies CASSLAGDGYTF.

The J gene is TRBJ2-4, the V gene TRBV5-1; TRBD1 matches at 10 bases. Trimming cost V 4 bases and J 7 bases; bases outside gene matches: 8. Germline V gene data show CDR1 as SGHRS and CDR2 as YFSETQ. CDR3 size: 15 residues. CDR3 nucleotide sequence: TGCGCCAGCAGCGGCGGGACAGGGGAGGTGAACATTCAGTACTTC. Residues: CASSGGTGEVNIQYF.

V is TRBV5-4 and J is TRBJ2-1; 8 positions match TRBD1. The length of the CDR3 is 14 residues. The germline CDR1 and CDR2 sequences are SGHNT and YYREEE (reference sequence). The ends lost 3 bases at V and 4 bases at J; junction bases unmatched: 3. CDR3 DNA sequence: TGTGCCAGCAGCTCGACAGGGGATTACAATGAGCAGTTCTTC. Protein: CASSSTGDYNEQFF.

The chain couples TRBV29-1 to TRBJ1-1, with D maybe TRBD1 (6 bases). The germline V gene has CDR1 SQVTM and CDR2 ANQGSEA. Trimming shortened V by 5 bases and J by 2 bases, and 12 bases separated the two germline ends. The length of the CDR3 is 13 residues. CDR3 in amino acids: CSVNQGLNTEAFF. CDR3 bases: TGCAGCGTTAATCAGGGGCTAAACACTGAAGCTTTCTTT. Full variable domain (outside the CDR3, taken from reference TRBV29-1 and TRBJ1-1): SAVISQKPSRDICQRGTSLTIQCQVDSQVTMMFWYRQQPGQSLTLIATANQGSEATYESGFVIDKFPISRPNLTFSTLTVSNMSPEDSSIYLCSVNQGLNTEAFFGQGTRLTVV.

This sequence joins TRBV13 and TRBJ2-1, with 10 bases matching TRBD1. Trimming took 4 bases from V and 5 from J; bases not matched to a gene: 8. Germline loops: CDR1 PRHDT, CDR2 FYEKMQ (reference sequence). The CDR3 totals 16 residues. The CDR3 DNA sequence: TGTGCCAGCAGCTCCCGGTGGGACAGGGGCGACAATGAGCAGTTCTTC. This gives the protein CASSSRWDRGDNEQFF.

The CDR3 region is CASTDREGEGYTF. CDR3 in DNA: TGTGCCAGCACCGACCGGGAGGGGGAAGGCTACACCTTC. The chain couples TRBV28 to TRBJ1-2; possible D gene TRBD1, 6 bases. The germline V gene has CDR1 MDHEN and CDR2 SYDVKM. The V end was cut by 7 bases, the J end by 8 bases, with 17 bases between. CDR3 length equals 13 residues.

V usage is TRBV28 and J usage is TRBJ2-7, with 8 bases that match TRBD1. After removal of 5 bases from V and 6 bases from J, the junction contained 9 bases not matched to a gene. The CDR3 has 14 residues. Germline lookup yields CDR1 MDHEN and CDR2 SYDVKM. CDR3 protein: CASSRPGQAAEQYF. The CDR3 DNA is TGTGCCAGCAGTCGCCCGGGACAGGCGGCCGAGCAGTACTTC.

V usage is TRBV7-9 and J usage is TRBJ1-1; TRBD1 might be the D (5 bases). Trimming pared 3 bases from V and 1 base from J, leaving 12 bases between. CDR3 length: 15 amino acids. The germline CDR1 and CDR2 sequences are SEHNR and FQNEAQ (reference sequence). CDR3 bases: TGTGCCAGCAGCTTTTTGGGGGGACGGAACACTGAAGCTTTCTTT. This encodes CASSFLGGRNTEAFF.

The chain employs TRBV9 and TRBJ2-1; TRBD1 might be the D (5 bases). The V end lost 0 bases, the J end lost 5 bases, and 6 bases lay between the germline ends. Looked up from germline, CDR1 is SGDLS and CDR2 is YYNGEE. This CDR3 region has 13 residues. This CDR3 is CASSVAGNNEQFF. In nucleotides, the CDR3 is TGTGCCAGCAGCGTAGCAGGGAACAATGAGCAGTTCTTC.

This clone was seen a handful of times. The CDR3 protein is CSASGTENYGYTF. For the CDR3, the DNA is TGCAGTGCTAGTGGGACAGAGAACTATGGCTACACCTTC. V and J are TRBV20-1 and TRBJ1-2; 7 nucleotides line up with TRBD1. Germline loops: CDR1 DFQATT, CDR2 SNEGSKA (reference sequence). Losses at the gene ends were 3 bases for V and 2 bases for J; bases not matched to a gene: 3. CDR3 length: 13 amino acids.

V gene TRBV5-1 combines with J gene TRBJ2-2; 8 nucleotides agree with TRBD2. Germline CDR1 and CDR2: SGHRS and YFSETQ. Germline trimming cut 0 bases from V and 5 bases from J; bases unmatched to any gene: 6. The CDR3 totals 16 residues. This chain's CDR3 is CASSLGTSGLTGELFF. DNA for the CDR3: TGCGCCAGCAGCTTGGGCACTAGCGGTCTGACCGGGGAGCTGTTTTTT. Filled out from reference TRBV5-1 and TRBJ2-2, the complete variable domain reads KAGVTQTPRYLIKTRGQQVTLSCSPISGHRSVSWYQQTPGQGLQFLFEYFSETQRNKGNFPGRFSGRQFSNSRSEMNVSTLELGDSALYLCASSLGTSGLTGELFFGEGSRLTVL.

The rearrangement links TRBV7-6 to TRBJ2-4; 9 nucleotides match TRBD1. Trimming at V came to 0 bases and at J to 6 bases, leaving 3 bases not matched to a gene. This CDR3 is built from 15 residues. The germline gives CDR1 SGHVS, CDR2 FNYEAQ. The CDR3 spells CASSLAGQGGNIQYF. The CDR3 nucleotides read TGTGCCAGCAGCTTAGCGGGACAGGGCGGAAACATTCAGTACTTC.

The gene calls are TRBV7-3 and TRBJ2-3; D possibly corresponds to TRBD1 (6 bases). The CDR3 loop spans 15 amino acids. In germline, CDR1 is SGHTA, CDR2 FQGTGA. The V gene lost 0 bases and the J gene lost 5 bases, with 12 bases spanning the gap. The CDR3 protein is CASSLTGGGRDTQYF. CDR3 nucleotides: TGTGCCAGCAGCTTAACTGGTGGGGGCCGAGATACGCAGTATTTT. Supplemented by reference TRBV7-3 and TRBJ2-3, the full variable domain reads GAGVSQTPSNKVTEKGKYVELRCDPISGHTALYWYRQSLGQGPEFLIYFQGTGAADDSGLPNDRFFAVRPEGSVSTLKIQRTERGDSAVYLCASSLTGGGRDTQYFGPGTRLTVL.

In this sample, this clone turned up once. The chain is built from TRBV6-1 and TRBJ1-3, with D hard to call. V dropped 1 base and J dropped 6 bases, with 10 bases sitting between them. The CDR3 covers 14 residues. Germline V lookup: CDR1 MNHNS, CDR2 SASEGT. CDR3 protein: CASSEGGPSNTIYF. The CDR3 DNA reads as TGTGCCAGCAGTGAAGGAGGCCCGTCAAACACCATATATTTT.

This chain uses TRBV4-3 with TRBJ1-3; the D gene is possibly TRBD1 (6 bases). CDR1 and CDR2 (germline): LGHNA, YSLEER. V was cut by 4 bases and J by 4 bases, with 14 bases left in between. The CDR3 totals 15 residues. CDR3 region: CASSPGVRSGNTIYF. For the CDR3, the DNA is TGCGCCAGCAGCCCAGGGGTCCGGTCCGGAAACACCATATATTTT.

CDR3 DNA sequence: TGTGCCAGCAGCTTATCTCTAGCGGGGGGTTACAATGAGCAGTTCTTC. Translated: CASSLSLAGGYNEQFF. V usage is TRBV11-2 and J usage is TRBJ2-1; 11 bases align to TRBD2. This CDR3 spans 16 amino acids. Per germline, CDR1 SGHAT and CDR2 FQNNGV. The V segment lost 2 bases and the J segment 4 bases; nucleotides outside the gene matches: 4.

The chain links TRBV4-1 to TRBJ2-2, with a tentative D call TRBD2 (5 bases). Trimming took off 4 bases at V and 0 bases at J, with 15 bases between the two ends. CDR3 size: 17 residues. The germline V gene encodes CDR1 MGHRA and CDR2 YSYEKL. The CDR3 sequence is CASSPLPGSANTGELFF. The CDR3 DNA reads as TGCGCCAGCAGCCCCCTTCCGGGGAGCGCGAACACCGGGGAGCTGTTTTTT.

The CDR3 DNA reads TGTGCCAGCAGCCCCCGTGCGGGGCAGGTTGAAGCTTTCTTT. Protein: CASSPRAGQVEAFF. This sequence joins TRBV7-2 and TRBJ1-1; D perhaps matches TRBD1 (5 bases). With 5 bases removed from V and 7 bases from J, the gap between germline ends came to 17 bases. The CDR3 loop spans 14 amino acids. In germline, CDR1 is SGHTA, CDR2 FQGNSA. Full variable domain (missing parts from reference TRBV7-2 and TRBJ1-1): GAGVSQSPSNKVTEKGKDVELRCDPISGHTALYWYRQSLGQGLEFLIYFQGNSAPDKSGLPSDRFSAERTGGSVSTLTIQRTQQEDSAVYLCASSPRAGQVEAFFGQGTRLTVV.

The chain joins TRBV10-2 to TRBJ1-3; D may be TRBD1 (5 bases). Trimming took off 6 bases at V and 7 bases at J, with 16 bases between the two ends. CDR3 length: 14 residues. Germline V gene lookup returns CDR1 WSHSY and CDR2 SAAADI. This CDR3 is CASSPTGLRNTIYF. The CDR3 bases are TGCGCCAGCAGCCCAACAGGTTTACGGAACACCATATATTTT.